Listed below are T cell receptor beta chains from one sample, sequenced in a study. TCRdb re-derived calls from the RT-PCR reads in MiXCR, one entry per CDR3 protein. Seen here are 550,000 to 750,000 distinct CDR3 sequences, over 12% observed once, and the top ten hold 3.6%. The source material was memory CD4+ T cells from blood. The receptor set was obtained from a female donor in good health, serving as a healthy control. Both conserved end residues are part of each CDR3. D genes are given only for firm matches. Only some rows state a clone size, as once, few, many or a class for expanded clones.

clone_size: NA
j_call: TRBJ1-1
d_call: NA
v_call: TRBV6-4
cdr3_nt: TGTGCCAGCAGTGACTCTCCCATCTTCGGACATACCTACACTGAAGCTTTCTTT
cdr3_aa: CASSDSPIFGHTYTEAFF

clone_size: NA
j_call: TRBJ2-3
d_call: TRBD2
v_call: TRBV5-1
cdr3_nt: TGCGCCAGCAGCAAGGTTTGGGGGGGGACAGATACGCAGTATTTT
cdr3_aa: CASSKVWGGTDTQYF

clone_size: many
j_call: TRBJ2-7
d_call: NA
v_call: TRBV27
cdr3_nt: TGTGCCAGCAGGACACCGGGGCCGCGAGGGGAGCAGTACTTC
cdr3_aa: CASRTPGPRGEQYF

clone_size: NA
j_call: TRBJ1-2
d_call: NA
v_call: TRBV9
cdr3_nt: TGTGCCAGCAGCGCCCAACTGGACATACCGTTCTATGGCTACACCTTC
cdr3_aa: CASSAQLDIPFYGYTF

clone_size: many
j_call: TRBJ2-5
d_call: NA
v_call: TRBV5-1
cdr3_nt: TGCGCCAGCGGATTGACTGGAATTGGGGAGACCCAGTACTTC
cdr3_aa: CASGLTGIGETQYF

clone_size: NA
j_call: TRBJ2-7
d_call: NA
v_call: TRBV6-6
cdr3_nt: TGTGCCAGCAGTTTTCACTTGACAGGTTACGAGCAGTACTTC
cdr3_aa: CASSFHLTGYEQYF

clone_size: NA
j_call: TRBJ2-3
d_call: TRBD2
v_call: TRBV5-1
cdr3_nt: TGCGCCAGCAGACTAGCGGGGGGGACTAGCACAGATACGCAGTATTTT
cdr3_aa: CASRLAGGTSTDTQYF

clone_size: NA
j_call: TRBJ2-4
d_call: NA
v_call: TRBV2
cdr3_nt: TGTGCCAGCAGTGCTGTGAAGGGAATAAACATTCAGTACTTC
cdr3_aa: CASSAVKGINIQYF

clone_size: few
j_call: TRBJ1-2
d_call: NA
v_call: TRBV29-1
cdr3_nt: TGCAGCGTTGGCGGGGGGGAGGCCTATGGCTACACCTTC
cdr3_aa: CSVGGGEAYGYTF

clone_size: many
j_call: TRBJ2-1
d_call: NA
v_call: TRBV7-6
cdr3_nt: TGTGCCAGCAGCTTGACACCCGCCTCCTACAATGAGCAGTTCTTC
cdr3_aa: CASSLTPASYNEQFF

clone_size: NA
j_call: TRBJ1-5
d_call: NA
v_call: TRBV20-1
cdr3_nt: TGCAGTGCTAGTGTAATCGGAAGGAGCAATCAGCCCCAGCATTTT
cdr3_aa: CSASVIGRSNQPQHF

clone_size: NA
j_call: TRBJ2-7
d_call: NA
v_call: TRBV2
cdr3_nt: TGTGCCAGCAGGGCCGACGGATACGAGCAGTACTTC
cdr3_aa: CASRADGYEQYF

clone_size: many
j_call: TRBJ1-5
d_call: TRBD1
v_call: TRBV7-2
cdr3_nt: TGTGCCAGCAGCCCGGACAGGGGTAATCAGCCCCAGCATTTT
cdr3_aa: CASSPDRGNQPQHF

clone_size: many
j_call: TRBJ1-1
d_call: NA
v_call: TRBV6-5
cdr3_nt: TGTGCCAGCAGTGACCGAATGGTGGAGGAGGCTTTCTTT
cdr3_aa: CASSDRMVEEAFF

clone_size: NA
j_call: TRBJ2-7
d_call: NA
v_call: TRBV18
cdr3_nt: TGTGCCAGCTCACCACCCACAGGGAATAGGTACGAGCAGTACTTC
cdr3_aa: CASSPPTGNRYEQYF

clone_size: NA
j_call: TRBJ2-3
d_call: TRBD1
v_call: TRBV3-1
cdr3_nt: TGTGCCAGCAGCCCCTTTCCGGGACAGGGGCGGGATACGCAGTATTTT
cdr3_aa: CASSPFPGQGRDTQYF

clone_size: NA
j_call: TRBJ2-7
d_call: TRBD2
v_call: TRBV5-4
cdr3_nt: TGTGCCAGCAGCTCCGGTACTAGCGGGAACAACGAGCAGTACTTC
cdr3_aa: CASSSGTSGNNEQYF